This T cell receptor beta chain was captured in a study of response to subunit inactivated influenza vaccine. The study's findings and limits: Few new T cells, the authors suggested, are recruited by each seasonal influenza vaccination.

Via MiXCR, TCRdb re-called the RT-PCR reads, giving one row per CDR3 protein. The repertoire holds over 450,000 distinct CDR3 sequences, with 13% as singletons. Only a few counts were recorded for this clonotype. Its antigen is currently unknown. CDR1 is SQVTM and CDR2 is ANQGSEA in the germline V gene. The CDR3 is 13 amino acids. Germline trimming cut 4 bases from V and 4 bases from J; bases unmatched to any gene: 6. The clonotype comes from a man aged 45-60 years who received an inactivated influenza vaccine. V is TRBV29-1 and J is TRBJ2-7, with TRBD2 matching 8 bases. The specimen comprised PBMCs from blood, sampled 40 to 50 days after vaccination. The CDR3 region is CSVVSAGGYEQYF. CDR3 bases: TGCAGCGTTGTCTCGGCGGGGGGATACGAGCAGTACTTC.